What follows are 21 T cell receptor beta chains derived from one specimen sequenced in a study of chemoradiotherapy in HPV16-positive cancers. Using immunoSEQ multiplex PCR, the repertoire was profiled, and TCRdb retains in-frame clones only, with some absent. Among roughly 3,000 clones listed, just over 75% were seen once. This material consisted of tumor tissue, taken from a patient who underwent chemoradiotherapy. The origin of the receptors is a human donor with HPV-associated anogenital cancer.

The V and J genes are TRBV28 and TRBJ2-7, with 7 bases lining up with TRBD1. CDR1 is MDHEN and CDR2 is SYDVKM in the germline V gene. With V trimmed by 4 bases and J by 2 bases, 2 bases remained unmatched. This CDR3 is built from 13 residues. The CDR3 loop is CASSSGQTYEQYF. The CDR3 region has the DNA TGTGCCAGCAGTTCGGGACAGACCTACGAGCAGTACTTC.

The chain joins TRBV4-2 to TRBJ2-2; TRBD2 is a possible D gene (5 bases). The CDR3 is 15 amino acids. Trimming shortened V by 0 bases and J by 6 bases, and 11 bases separated the two germline ends. Looked up from germline, CDR1 is LGHNA and CDR2 is YNFKEQ. The CDR3 DNA reads as TGTGCCAGCAGCCAAGATTGGCGGACTCCCGGGGAGCTGTTTTTT. As protein: CASSQDWRTPGELFF.

The genes are TRBV30 and TRBJ1-5; TRBD1 might be the D (5 bases). The CDR3 has 14 amino acids. V lost 2 bases, J lost 6 bases, and 14 bases lay in between. CDR1 and CDR2 from the germline V gene are GTSNPN and SVGIG (reference sequence). The CDR3 loop is CAWSIRTMGQPQHF. The CDR3 DNA follows: TGTGCCTGGAGTATAAGGACAATGGGTCAGCCCCAGCATTTT.

V is TRBV19 and J is TRBJ2-2; D gene unclear. This CDR3 is 12 amino acids long. Trimming removed 4 bases at V and 6 bases at J, with 6 bases between. Germline CDR1 and CDR2: LNHDA and SQIVND (reference sequence). The CDR3: CASSNGAGELFF. The CDR3 nucleotides read TGTGCCAGTAGTAATGGGGCCGGGGAGCTGTTTTTT. The variable domain in full, completed from reference TRBV19 and TRBJ2-2, reads DGGITQSPKYLFRKEGQNVTLSCEQNLNHDAMYWYRQDPGQGLRLIYYSQIVNDFQKGDIAEGYSVSREKKESFPLTVTSAQKNPTAFYLCASSNGAGELFFGEGSRLTVL.

The chain recombines TRBV5-1 with TRBJ2-2; perhaps TRBD1 as D (5 bases). The CDR3 consists of 14 residues. Germline V gene sequence: CDR1 SGHRS, CDR2 YFSETQ. The ends were cut back, 4 bases at V and 3 bases at J, with 10 bases in the middle. The CDR3, as DNA: TGCGCCAGCAGCCGGACACCGGACACCGGGGAGCTGTTTTTT. Amino acids: CASSRTPDTGELFF. Based on the CDR3 plus reference TRBV5-1 and TRBJ2-2, the full variable domain is KAGVTQTPRYLIKTRGQQVTLSCSPISGHRSVSWYQQTPGQGLQFLFEYFSETQRNKGNFPGRFSGRQFSNSRSEMNVSTLELGDSALYLCASSRTPDTGELFFGEGSRLTVL.

This clone was seen only a few times. The chain couples TRBV7-9 to TRBJ2-2; the D is unclear. There are 15 residues in the CDR3. CDR1 SEHNR and CDR2 FQNEAQ come from the germline V gene (reference sequence). V lost 2 bases to trimming and J lost 6 bases, with 13 bases between them. The CDR3 loop reads CASSLLQPDSGELFF. The DNA for the CDR3 is TGTGCCAGCAGCTTACTCCAGCCAGACTCCGGGGAGCTGTTTTTT.

The rearrangement links TRBV5-4 to TRBJ2-7, with D tentatively TRBD2 (5 bases). The CDR3 contains 13 residues. Trimming removed 4 bases at V and 2 bases at J, with 10 bases between. Germline-derived CDR1 and CDR2 are SGHNT and YYREEE (reference sequence). This CDR3 reads CASSAGQTYEQYF. The CDR3 DNA is TGTGCCAGCAGCGCGGGCCAGACCTACGAGCAGTACTTC.

This clone was observed a single time. This rearrangement joins TRBV6-5 to TRBJ2-6; D uncertain. The V end lost 6 bases, the J end lost 0 bases, and 9 bases lay between the germline ends. This CDR3 is 15 amino acids long. Looked up from germline, CDR1 is MNHEY and CDR2 is SVGAGI. CDR3 sequence reads: CASSRTDSGANVLTF. DNA for the CDR3: TGTGCCAGCAGCCGAACAGACTCTGGGGCCAACGTCCTGACTTTC.

CDR3: CASIPRELAGIYEQYF. The CDR3 bases are TGTGCCAGCATCCCCCGGGAACTAGCGGGGATCTACGAGCAGTACTTC. The chain joins TRBV28 to TRBJ2-7, with 10 bases that match TRBD2. CDR3 length: 16 residues. The V and J ends lost 7 bases and 3 bases, in that order; junction bases with no gene match: 12. Looked up from germline, CDR1 is MDHEN and CDR2 is SYDVKM.

This chain uses TRBV4-3 with TRBJ2-3, with TRBD2 matching 10 bases. V lost 0 bases, J lost 4 bases, and 10 bases stayed unmatched. CDR3 length: 18 residues. Per germline, CDR1 LGHNA and CDR2 YSLEER. Written as DNA, the CDR3 is TGCGCCAGCAGCCAAGAAAAAGAGGTCCTAGCGGGAGCAGATACGCAGTATTTT. Protein sequence: CASSQEKEVLAGADTQYF.

The chain recombines TRBV18 with TRBJ1-5; the D is unclear. CDR1 KGHSH and CDR2 LQKENI come from the germline V gene. This CDR3 is 14 amino acids long. The V gene lost 0 bases and the J gene lost 4 bases, with 7 bases spanning the gap. The CDR3 DNA reads TGTGCCAGCTCACCACCTATGGTAAATCAGCCCCAGCATTTT. It specifies CASSPPMVNQPQHF.

V and J are TRBV5-5 and TRBJ1-6, with TRBD1 matching 7 bases. Germline V lookup: CDR1 SGHKS, CDR2 YYEKEE (reference sequence). V lost 0 bases to trimming and J lost 7 bases; unmatched junction nucleotides: 7. CDR3 length: 16 residues. This chain's CDR3 is CASSLAFGTANSPLHF. The CDR3 bases are TGTGCCAGCAGCTTGGCCTTCGGGACAGCAAATTCACCCCTCCACTTT. Full variable domain (rest looked up from reference TRBV5-5 and TRBJ1-6): DAGVTQSPTHLIKTRGQQVTLRCSPISGHKSVSWYQQVLGQGPQFIFQYYEKEERGRGNFPDRFSARQFPNYSSELNVNALLLGDSALYLCASSLAFGTANSPLHFGNGTRLTVT.

This clone was seen a single time. This rearrangement joins TRBV5-1 to TRBJ2-1, with 14 bases identical to TRBD2. Trimming at V came to 2 bases and at J to 4 bases, leaving 2 bases not matched to a gene. This CDR3 region has 16 residues. The V gene's germline CDR1 is SGHRS and CDR2 YFSETQ. The DNA for the CDR3 is TGCGCCAGCAGCTTACGACTAGCGGGAGGGTACAATGAGCAGTTCTTC. Translating it yields CASSLRLAGGYNEQFF. Supplemented by reference TRBV5-1 and TRBJ2-1, the full variable domain reads KAGVTQTPRYLIKTRGQQVTLSCSPISGHRSVSWYQQTPGQGLQFLFEYFSETQRNKGNFPGRFSGRQFSNSRSEMNVSTLELGDSALYLCASSLRLAGGYNEQFFGPGTRLTVL.

The chain is built from TRBV28 and TRBJ2-6, with D perhaps matching TRBD1 (6 bases). The CDR3 sequence is 14 residues long. Trimming removed 4 bases at V and 2 bases at J, with 6 bases between. Germline CDR1 is MDHEN and CDR2 is SYDVKM. In DNA, the CDR3 is TGTGCCAGCAGTTCAGGGGCTGGGGCCAACGTCCTGACTTTC. Translation: CASSSGAGANVLTF.

This clone occurred a few times. The chain links TRBV6-1 to TRBJ2-2, with D possibly being TRBD1 or TRBD2 (5 bases each). The germline V gene encodes CDR1 MNHNS and CDR2 SASEGT. This CDR3 has 13 residues. The V and J ends lost 3 bases and 3 bases respectively, with 5 bases between them. The CDR3: CASSEGDTGELFF. The CDR3 nucleotides are TGTGCCAGCAGTGAGGGGGACACCGGGGAGCTGTTTTTT.

The V call is TRBV19, the J call TRBJ1-5; D remains unclear. Trimming pared 1 base from V and 7 bases from J, leaving 5 bases between. The germline CDR1 and CDR2 sequences are LNHDA and SQIVND (reference sequence). This CDR3 contains 12 residues. CDR3 loop: CASSIGGQPQHF. As DNA, the CDR3 is TGTGCCAGTAGTATAGGGGGACAGCCCCAGCATTTT.

In this sample, this clone turned up a few times. The chain combines TRBV2 with TRBJ2-2, with TRBD2 identical over 13 bases. The V segment lost 7 bases and the J segment 7 bases; nucleotides outside the gene matches: 6. Germline V lookup: CDR1 SNHLY, CDR2 FYNNEI. The length of the CDR3 is 15 residues. The CDR3 sequence is CASITTSGGIGELFF. The DNA for the CDR3 is TGTGCCAGCATTACGACTAGCGGGGGGATCGGGGAGCTGTTTTTT.

The chain joins TRBV5-4 to TRBJ1-3; D is ambiguous. This CDR3 is built from 11 residues. V was clipped by 0 bases and J by 6 bases, with 1 base between them. Germline CDR1 reads SGHNT; CDR2 reads YYREEE (reference sequence). The CDR3: CASSLENTIYF. The DNA of the CDR3 is TGTGCCAGCAGCTTGGAAAACACCATATATTTT. The entire variable domain, with the rest obtained from reference TRBV5-4 and TRBJ1-3, is as follows: ETGVTQSPTHLIKTRGQQVTLRCSSQSGHNTVSWYQQALGQGPQFIFQYYREEENGRGNFPPRFSGLQFPNYSSELNVNALELDDSALYLCASSLENTIYFGEGSWLTVV.

The V and J genes are TRBV12-5 and TRBJ1-1, with D hard to call. Trimming took 6 bases from V and 4 from J, leaving 12 bases between them. The CDR3 length is 13 residues. The germline V gene has CDR1 LGHNT and CDR2 FRNRAP. In nucleotides, the CDR3 is TGTGCTAGTGGAATCGGGCCGGTCACTGAAGCTTTCTTT. Residues: CASGIGPVTEAFF.

The chain couples TRBV25-1 to TRBJ1-5; D is possibly TRBD1 (5 bases). This CDR3 is built from 14 residues. Germline CDR1 reads MGHDK; CDR2 reads SYGVNS. Trimming stripped 4 bases from V and 4 bases from J, with 11 bases between. CDR3 sequence (DNA): TGTGCCAGCAGTGGGACCGGGGGAAATCAGCCCCAGCATTTT. Residues: CASSGTGGNQPQHF.

The chain combines TRBV2 with TRBJ2-2; 10 bases are shared with TRBD2. Germline V gives CDR1 SNHLY, CDR2 FYNNEI. CDR3 size: 16 residues. The V and J ends lost 5 bases and 4 bases, in that order; junction bases with no gene match: 7. For the CDR3, the DNA is TGTGCCAGCAGTTCGCCTAGCGGGGGACTCACCGGGGAGCTGTTTTTT. As protein: CASSSPSGGLTGELFF.